This T cell receptor (beta chain) emerged from a study of cytomegalovirus exposure and HLA in healthy donors. Whole-study findings and limits: Most CMV-associated TCR beta chains appeared HLA-restricted in a later analysis. The study found most TCR sequences rare, yet found some public TCRs in many donors.

On this clone itself: No antigen is known for it.

The germline V gene has CDR1 SGHRS and CDR2 YFSETQ. The CDR3 loop spans 14 amino acids. Unmatched junction bases numbered 3, after V lost 8 bases and J lost 0 bases. The PCR was carried out with 60 Vbeta primers and 13 Jbeta primers. Original analysis: As a later analysis found, there were 82 million or so unique TCR beta chains, of which approximately 10 million were shared. TCRdb keeps only in-frame clones here, not all; method: immunoSEQ multiplex PCR. V, J and clone size derive from that table, while D and trimming were established from the DNA sequence. This table holds some 120,000 clones, over 75% found once.

The source of this sequence is a man between 45 and 60 years old in good health and CMV-seronegative. The specimen was PBMCs. The gene calls are TRBV5-1 and TRBJ2-1; 9 bases line up with TRBD2. In nucleotides, the CDR3 is TGCGCCAGTTATAGCGGGAGCTCCTACAATGAGCAGTTCTTC. It encodes CASYSGSSYNEQFF.